A few counts support the clone carrying this TCR beta chain. As yet, its antigen is unknown. V was trimmed by 5 bases and J by 4 bases, leaving 15 bases between them. The CDR3 runs 15 residues. The germline CDR1 and CDR2 sequences are SGHVS and FQNEAQ. This specimen belongs to a study of T cell repertoires in cytomegalovirus infection. Study-level background: Carrying CMV and the relevant HLA type showed in public TCR beta signatures. Study results and caveats: Summed frequency of shared TCR beta families picked out CMV carriers who also had the relevant HLA. CMV-specific TCR beta clonotypes restricted by HLA-C were the ones dominating the ex vivo response.

TCRdb re-analysed the reads in MiXCR, keeping a single row per CDR3 protein. The profile shows more than 300,000 distinct CDR3 sequences, about 35% of them singletons. The clonotype comes from a human donor in good health (CMV status not recorded). Some clones in this sample may be carry-over from other donors' samples. The sequences come from cultured PBMCs, collected from culture after CMV antigen stimulation. V is TRBV7-8 and J is TRBJ2-1; TRBD1 or TRBD2 may be the D gene (5 bases each). CDR3 coding DNA: TGTGCCAGCAGCCAACGCGAGGGACCTTACAATGAGCAGTTCTTC. Its protein is CASSQREGPYNEQFF.